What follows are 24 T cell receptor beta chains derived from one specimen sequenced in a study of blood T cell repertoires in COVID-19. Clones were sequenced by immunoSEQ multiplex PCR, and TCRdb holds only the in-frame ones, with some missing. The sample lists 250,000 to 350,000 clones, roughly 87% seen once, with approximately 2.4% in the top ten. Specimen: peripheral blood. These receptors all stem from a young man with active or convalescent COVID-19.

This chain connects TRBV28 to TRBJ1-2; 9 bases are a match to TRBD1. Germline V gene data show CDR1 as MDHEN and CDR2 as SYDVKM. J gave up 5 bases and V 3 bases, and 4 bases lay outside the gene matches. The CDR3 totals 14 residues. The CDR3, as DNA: TGTGCCAGCAGTTTCCGGGACAGGGCGTATGGCTACACCTTC. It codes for CASSFRDRAYGYTF.

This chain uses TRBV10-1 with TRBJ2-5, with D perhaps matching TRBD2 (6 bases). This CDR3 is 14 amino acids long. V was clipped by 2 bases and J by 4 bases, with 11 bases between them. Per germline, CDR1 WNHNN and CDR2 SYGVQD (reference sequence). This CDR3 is CASSEGGTSETQYF. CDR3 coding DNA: TGCGCCAGCAGTGAGGGGGGGACTTCAGAGACCCAGTACTTC.

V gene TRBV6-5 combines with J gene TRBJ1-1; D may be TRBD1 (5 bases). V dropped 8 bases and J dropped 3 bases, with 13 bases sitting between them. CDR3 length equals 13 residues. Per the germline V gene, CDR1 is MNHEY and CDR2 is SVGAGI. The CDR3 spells CASAQGEYTEAFF. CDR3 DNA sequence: TGTGCCAGCGCGCAGGGTGAGTACACTGAAGCTTTCTTT.

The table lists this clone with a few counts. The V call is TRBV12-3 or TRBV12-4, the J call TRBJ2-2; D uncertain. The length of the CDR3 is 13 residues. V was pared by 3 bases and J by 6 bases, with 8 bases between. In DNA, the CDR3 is TGTGCCAGCAGTTTTCGTCCTCCCGGGGAGCTGTTTTTT. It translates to CASSFRPPGELFF.

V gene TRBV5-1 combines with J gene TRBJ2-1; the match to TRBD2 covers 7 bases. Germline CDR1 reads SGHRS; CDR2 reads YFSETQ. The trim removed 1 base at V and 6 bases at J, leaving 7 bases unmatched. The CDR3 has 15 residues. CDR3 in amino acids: CASSLRLGGGNEQFF. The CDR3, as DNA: TGCGCCAGCAGCTTGAGGCTGGGGGGGGGCAATGAGCAGTTCTTC.

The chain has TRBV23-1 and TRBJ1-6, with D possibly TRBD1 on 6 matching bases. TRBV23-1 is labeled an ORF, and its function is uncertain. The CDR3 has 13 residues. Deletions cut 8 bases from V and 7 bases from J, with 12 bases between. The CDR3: CASFDRTNSPLHF. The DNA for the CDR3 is TGCGCCAGCTTCGACAGGACGAATTCACCCCTCCACTTT.

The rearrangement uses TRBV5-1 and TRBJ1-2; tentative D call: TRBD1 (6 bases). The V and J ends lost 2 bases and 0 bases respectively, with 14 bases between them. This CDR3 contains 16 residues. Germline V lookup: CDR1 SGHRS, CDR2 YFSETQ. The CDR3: CASSFLQGKANYGYTF. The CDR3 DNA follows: TGCGCCAGCAGCTTTCTACAGGGAAAAGCTAACTATGGCTACACCTTC.

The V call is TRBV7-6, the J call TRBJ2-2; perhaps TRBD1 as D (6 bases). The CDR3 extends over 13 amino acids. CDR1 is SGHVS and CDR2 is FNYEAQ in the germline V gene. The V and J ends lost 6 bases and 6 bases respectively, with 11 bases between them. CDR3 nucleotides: TGTGCCAGCAGACGAGCAGGGGCCGGGGAGCTGTTTTTT. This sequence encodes CASRRAGAGELFF.

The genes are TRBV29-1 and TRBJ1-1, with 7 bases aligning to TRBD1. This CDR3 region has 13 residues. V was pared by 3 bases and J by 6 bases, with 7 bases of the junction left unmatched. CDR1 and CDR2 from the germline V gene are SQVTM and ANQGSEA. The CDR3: CSVDRGRISEAFF. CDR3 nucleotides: TGCAGCGTTGATAGGGGGCGAATTTCTGAAGCTTTCTTT.

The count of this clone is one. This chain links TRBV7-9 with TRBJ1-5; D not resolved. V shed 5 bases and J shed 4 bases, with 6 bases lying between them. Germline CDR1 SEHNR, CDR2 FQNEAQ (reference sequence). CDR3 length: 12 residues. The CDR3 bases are TGTGCCAGCAGCCTGTTGAATCAGCCCCAGCATTTT. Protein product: CASSLLNQPQHF.

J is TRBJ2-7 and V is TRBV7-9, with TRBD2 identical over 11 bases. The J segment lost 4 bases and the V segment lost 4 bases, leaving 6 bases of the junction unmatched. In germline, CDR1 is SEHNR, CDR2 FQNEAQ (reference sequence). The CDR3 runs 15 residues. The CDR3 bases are TGTGCCAGCAGCTCCCGGTTAGCGGGAGGGTACGAGCAGTACTTC. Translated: CASSSRLAGGYEQYF.

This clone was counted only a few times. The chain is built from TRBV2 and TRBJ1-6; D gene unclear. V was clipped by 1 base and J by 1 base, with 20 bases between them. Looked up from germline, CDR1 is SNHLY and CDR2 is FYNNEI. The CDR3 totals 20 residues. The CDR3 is CASSEENERGGWSYNSPLHF. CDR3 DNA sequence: TGTGCCAGCAGTGAAGAGAACGAACGTGGAGGGTGGTCCTATAATTCACCCCTCCACTTT.

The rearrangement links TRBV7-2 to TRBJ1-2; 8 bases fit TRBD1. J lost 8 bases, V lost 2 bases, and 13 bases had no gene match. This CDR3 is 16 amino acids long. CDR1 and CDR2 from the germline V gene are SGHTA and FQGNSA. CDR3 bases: TGTGCCAGCAGCTTACGTGTATTGACAGGGGATAGAGGCTACACCTTC. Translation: CASSLRVLTGDRGYTF.

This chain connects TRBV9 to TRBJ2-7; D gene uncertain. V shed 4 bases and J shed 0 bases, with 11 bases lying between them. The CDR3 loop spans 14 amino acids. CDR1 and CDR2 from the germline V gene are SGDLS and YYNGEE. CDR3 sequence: CASSPLLSSYEQYF. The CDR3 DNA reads TGTGCCAGCAGCCCGCTCCTAAGCTCCTACGAGCAGTACTTC.

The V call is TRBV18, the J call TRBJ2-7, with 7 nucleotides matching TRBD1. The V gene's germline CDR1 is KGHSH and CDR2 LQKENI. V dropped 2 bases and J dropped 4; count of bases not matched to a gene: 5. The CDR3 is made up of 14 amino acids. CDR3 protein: CASSPDRVQYEQYF. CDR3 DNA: TGTGCCAGCTCACCAGACAGGGTCCAATACGAGCAGTACTTC.

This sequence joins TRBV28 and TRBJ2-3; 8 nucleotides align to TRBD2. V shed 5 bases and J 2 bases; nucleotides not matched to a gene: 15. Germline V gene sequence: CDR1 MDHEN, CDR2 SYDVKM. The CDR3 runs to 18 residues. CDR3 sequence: CASSVAGLVREFTDTQYF. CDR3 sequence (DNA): TGTGCCAGCAGTGTAGCGGGACTAGTTCGAGAATTCACAGATACGCAGTATTTT.

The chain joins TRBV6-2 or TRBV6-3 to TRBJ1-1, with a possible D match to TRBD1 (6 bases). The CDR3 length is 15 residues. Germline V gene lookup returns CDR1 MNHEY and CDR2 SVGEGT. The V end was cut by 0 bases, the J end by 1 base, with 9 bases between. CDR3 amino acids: CASSYSQGTNTEAFF. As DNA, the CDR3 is TGTGCCAGCAGTTACTCACAGGGAACGAACACTGAAGCTTTCTTT.

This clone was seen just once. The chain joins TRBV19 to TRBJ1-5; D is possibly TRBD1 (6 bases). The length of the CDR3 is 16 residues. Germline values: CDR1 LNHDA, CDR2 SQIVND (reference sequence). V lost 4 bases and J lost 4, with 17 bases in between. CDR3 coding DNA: TGTGCCAGTAGTACAGGACCGGGACAACTGAATCAGCCCCAGCATTTT. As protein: CASSTGPGQLNQPQHF.

CDR3 sequence reads: CASSQFIGTSGYNEQFF. The CDR3 DNA sequence: TGTGCCAGCAGCCAATTCATCGGGACTAGCGGATACAATGAGCAGTTCTTC. The rearrangement uses TRBV14 and TRBJ2-1, with 11 positions matching TRBD2. The CDR3 extends over 17 amino acids. J was trimmed by 4 bases and V by 2 bases; bases with no gene match: 7. CDR1 and CDR2 from the germline V gene are SGHDN and FVKESK.

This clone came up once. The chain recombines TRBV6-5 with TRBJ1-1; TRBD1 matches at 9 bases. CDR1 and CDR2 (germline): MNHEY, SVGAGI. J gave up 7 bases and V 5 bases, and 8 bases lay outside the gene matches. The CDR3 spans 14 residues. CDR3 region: CASSTGTGHDEAFF. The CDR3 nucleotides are TGTGCCAGCAGTACCGGGACAGGGCATGATGAAGCTTTCTTT.

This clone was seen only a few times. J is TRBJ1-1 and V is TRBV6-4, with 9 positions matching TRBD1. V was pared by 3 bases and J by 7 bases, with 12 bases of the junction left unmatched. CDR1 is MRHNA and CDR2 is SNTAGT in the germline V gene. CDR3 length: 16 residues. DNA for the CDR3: TGTGCCAGCAGTGAATTGCCGGGACAGGGTACCTTTGAAGCTTTCTTT. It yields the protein CASSELPGQGTFEAFF.

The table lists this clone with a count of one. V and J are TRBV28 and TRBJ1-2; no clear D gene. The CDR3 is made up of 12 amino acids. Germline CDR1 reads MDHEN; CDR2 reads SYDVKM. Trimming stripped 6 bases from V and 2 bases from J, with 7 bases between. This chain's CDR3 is CASSSVNYGYTF. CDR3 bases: TGTGCCAGCAGCTCCGTAAACTATGGCTACACCTTC.

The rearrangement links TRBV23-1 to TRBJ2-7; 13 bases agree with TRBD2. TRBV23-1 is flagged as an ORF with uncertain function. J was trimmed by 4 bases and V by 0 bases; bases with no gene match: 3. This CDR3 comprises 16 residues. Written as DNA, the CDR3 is TGCGCCAGCAGTCAATCGGGACTAGCGGGGCGGTACGAGCAGTACTTC. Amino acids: CASSQSGLAGRYEQYF.

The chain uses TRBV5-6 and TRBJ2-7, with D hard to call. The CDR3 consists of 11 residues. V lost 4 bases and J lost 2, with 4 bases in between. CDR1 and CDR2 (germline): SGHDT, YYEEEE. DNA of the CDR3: TGTGCCAGCAGCGGCACCTACGAGCAGTACTTC. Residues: CASSGTYEQYF.